The T cell receptor beta chain described here comes from a study of cytomegalovirus exposure and HLA in healthy donors. Study-wide results and limits: Specific recognition of CMV antigens was confirmed in vitro for a few chains (all CMV-associated).

The CDR3 is 8 residues long. CDR1 and CDR2 from the germline V gene are SEHNR and FQNEAQ (reference sequence). As concerns this clone: What it recognizes is unknown. Its ends do not fully match the called genes, so a read error is possible.

Participants comprised healthy donors of bone marrow. Primers: 60 Vbeta forward and 13 Jbeta reverse. The protocol was immunoSEQ multiplex PCR, while the TCRdb copy is restricted to in-frame clones and leaves out a portion. This table lists 200,000 to 250,000 clones. V and J are TRBV7-9 and TRBJ2-5, with unresolved D. The sequencing sample was made of PBMCs. This sequence originates from a girl under 10 years old in good health and CMV-seropositive. The CDR3 DNA reads as TGTGCCAGCAGCTCTCGGGACTTC. It specifies CASSSRDF. The entire variable domain, with the rest obtained from reference TRBV7-9 and TRBJ2-5, is as follows: DTGVSQNPRHKITKRGQNVTFRCDPISEHNRLYWYRQTLGQGPEFLTYFQNEAQLEKSRLLSDRFSAERPKGSFSTLEIQRTEQGDSAMYLCASSSRDFGPGTRLLVL.